This T cell receptor (beta chain) appears in the sequencing data of a study of beta chain features in type 1 diabetes. Study-wide points: Cells with high TCR expression could be over-represented when cDNA is sequenced.

The ends lost 5 bases at V and 2 bases at J; junction bases unmatched: 9. Germline lookup yields CDR1 SGHTA and CDR2 FQGNSA. The CDR3 sequence is 16 residues long. Isolated RNA was reverse transcribed in full, so expressed TCRB transcripts were sequenced. Clones were sequenced by immunoSEQ multiplex PCR, and TCRdb holds only the in-frame ones, with some missing. The data show 150,000 or so clones, about a tenth seen once. Note on this clone: What it binds is not known.

This sequence originates from a young man in good health. The chain links TRBV7-2 to TRBJ1-1; the match to TRBD1 covers 9 bases. The sequenced sample consisted of central memory CD4+ T cells from blood. The CDR3 sequence: CASSPGTGLGNTEAFF. Written as DNA, the CDR3 is TGTGCCAGCAGCCCCGGGACAGGGCTCGGAAACACTGAAGCTTTCTTT.